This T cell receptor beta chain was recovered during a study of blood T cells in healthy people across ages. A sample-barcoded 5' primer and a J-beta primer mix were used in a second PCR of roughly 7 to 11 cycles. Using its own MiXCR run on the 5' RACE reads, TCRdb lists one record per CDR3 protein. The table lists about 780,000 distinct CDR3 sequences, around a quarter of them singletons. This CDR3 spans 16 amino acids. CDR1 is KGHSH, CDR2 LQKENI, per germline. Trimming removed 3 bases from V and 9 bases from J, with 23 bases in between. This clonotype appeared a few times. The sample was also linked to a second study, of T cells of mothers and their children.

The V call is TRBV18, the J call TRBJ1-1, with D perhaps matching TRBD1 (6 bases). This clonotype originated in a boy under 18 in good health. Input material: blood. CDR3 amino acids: CASSPNSGSRDTKAFF. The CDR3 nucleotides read TGTGCCAGCTCACCTAACTCTGGATCCCGGGACACAAAAGCTTTCTTT.